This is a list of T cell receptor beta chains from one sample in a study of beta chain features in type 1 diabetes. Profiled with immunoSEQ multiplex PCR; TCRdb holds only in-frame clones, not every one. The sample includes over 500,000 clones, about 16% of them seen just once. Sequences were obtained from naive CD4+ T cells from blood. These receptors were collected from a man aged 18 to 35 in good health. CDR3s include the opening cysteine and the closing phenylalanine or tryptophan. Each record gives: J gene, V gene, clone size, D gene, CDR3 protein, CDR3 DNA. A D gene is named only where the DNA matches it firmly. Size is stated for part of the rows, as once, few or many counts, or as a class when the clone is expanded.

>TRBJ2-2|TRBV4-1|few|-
CASSQGAGRTNTGELFF
TGCGCCAGCAGCCAAGGGGCGGGGAGAACGAACACCGGGGAGCTGTTTTTT
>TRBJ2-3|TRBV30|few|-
CAWRWAVPDTQYF
TGTGCCTGGAGATGGGCGGTGCCAGATACGCAGTATTTT
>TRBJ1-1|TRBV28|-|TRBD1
CASSFAGGGGEAFF
TGTGCCAGCAGTTTTGCAGGGGGCGGAGGGGAAGCTTTCTTT
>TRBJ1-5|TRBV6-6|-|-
CASSTGGDGQPQHF
TGTGCCAGCAGTACGGGAGGGGACGGCCAGCCCCAGCATTTT
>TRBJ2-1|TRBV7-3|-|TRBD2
CASSNIAGGYNEQFF
TGTGCCAGCAGCAATATAGCGGGAGGATACAATGAGCAGTTCTTC
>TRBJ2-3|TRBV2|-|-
CASSDGGQGTDTQYF
TGTGCCAGCAGTGACGGGGGCCAAGGGACAGATACGCAGTATTTT
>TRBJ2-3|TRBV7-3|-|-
CASSFSTDTQYF
TGTGCCAGCAGCTTTAGCACAGATACGCAGTATTTT
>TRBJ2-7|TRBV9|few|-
CASSVGPTTPEQYF
TGTGCCAGCAGCGTAGGCCCCACGACTCCCGAGCAGTACTTC
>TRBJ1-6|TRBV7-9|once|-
CASSLGGGSPYNSPLHF
TGTGCCAGCAGCTTAGGGGGGGGGTCCCCCTATAATTCACCCCTCCACTTT
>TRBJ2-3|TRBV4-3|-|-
CASSQDRWVDTQYF
TGCGCCAGCAGCCAAGATCGGTGGGTAGATACGCAGTATTTT
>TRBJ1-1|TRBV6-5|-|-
CASGEGLITEAFF
TGTGCCAGCGGAGAGGGGCTAATCACTGAAGCTTTCTTT
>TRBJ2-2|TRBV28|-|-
CASSLIFTGELFF
TGTGCCAGCAGTCTTATATTCACCGGGGAGCTGTTTTTT
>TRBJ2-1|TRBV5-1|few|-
CASEAKGGPSSYNEQFF
TGCGCCAGCGAGGCAAAGGGCGGGCCCAGCTCCTACAATGAGCAGTTCTTC
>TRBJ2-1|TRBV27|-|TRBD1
CASSQPGQGNYNEQFF
TGTGCCAGCAGTCAACCCGGACAGGGGAACTACAATGAGCAGTTCTTC
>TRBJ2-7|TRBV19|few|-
CASSISGRFVGEQYF
TGTGCCAGTAGTATCTCAGGACGTTTCGTGGGGGAGCAGTACTTC
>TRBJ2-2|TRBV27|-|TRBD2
CASSPSGRDTGELFF
TGTGCCAGCAGTCCCAGCGGGAGGGACACCGGGGAGCTGTTTTTT
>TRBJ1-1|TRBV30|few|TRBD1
CACDPGQGGNTEAFF
TGTGCCTGTGACCCGGGACAGGGGGGCAACACTGAAGCTTTCTTT
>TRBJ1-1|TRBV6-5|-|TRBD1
CASSLTGSGNTEAFF
TGTGCCAGCAGTCTGACAGGGAGCGGGAACACTGAAGCTTTCTTT
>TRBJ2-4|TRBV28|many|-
CASSSDIQYF
TGTGCCAGCAGTTCGGACATTCAGTACTTC
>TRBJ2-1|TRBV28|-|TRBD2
CASSSSSGSSYNEQFF
TGTGCCAGCAGTTCCTCTAGCGGGAGCTCCTACAATGAGCAGTTCTTC
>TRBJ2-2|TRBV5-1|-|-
CASSSQGTGELFF
TGCGCCAGCAGCTCTCAGGGGACCGGGGAGCTGTTTTTT
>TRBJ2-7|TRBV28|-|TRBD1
CATILGRGQGDYEQYF
TGTGCCACCATACTCGGACGGGGACAGGGGGATTACGAGCAGTACTTC
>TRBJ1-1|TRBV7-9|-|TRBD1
CASSEAGGTEAFF
TGTGCCAGCAGCGAGGCAGGGGGCACTGAAGCTTTCTTT
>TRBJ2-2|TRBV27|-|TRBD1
CATRTGQIGELFF
TGTGCCACACGGACAGGGCAAATCGGGGAGCTGTTTTTT
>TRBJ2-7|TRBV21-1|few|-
CASSKGSGQPKTSYEQYF
TGTGCCAGCAGCAAGGGATCGGGCCAGCCCAAAACCTCCTACGAGCAGTACTTC
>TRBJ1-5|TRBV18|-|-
CASSLTGSTQPQHF
TGTGCCAGCTCATTAACAGGGTCAACTCAGCCCCAGCATTTT
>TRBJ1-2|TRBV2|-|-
CASSPQGANYGYTF
TGTGCCAGCAGCCCACAGGGAGCCAACTATGGCTACACCTTC
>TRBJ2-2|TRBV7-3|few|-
CASSLTPADPLNTGELFF
TGTGCCAGCAGCTTAACCCCAGCGGACCCCTTGAACACCGGGGAGCTGTTTTTT
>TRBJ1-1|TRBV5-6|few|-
CASSWAGAEAFF
TGTGCCAGCAGCTGGGCGGGCGCTGAAGCTTTCTTT
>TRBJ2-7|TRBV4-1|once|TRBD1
CASSQSTTGQGLYEQYF
TGCGCCAGCAGCCAATCGACCACGGGACAGGGTCTCTACGAGCAGTACTTC
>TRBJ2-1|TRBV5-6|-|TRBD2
CASSLARIAGDNEQFF
TGTGCCAGCAGCTTGGCCCGAATAGCGGGGGACAATGAGCAGTTCTTC
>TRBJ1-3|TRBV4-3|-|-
CASSQDSGSGNTIYF
TGCGCCAGCAGCCAAGATTCAGGGAGTGGAAACACCATATATTTT
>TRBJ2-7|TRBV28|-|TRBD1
CASSFTGTGAEEQYF
TGTGCCAGCAGCTTTACCGGGACAGGGGCCGAGGAGCAGTACTTC
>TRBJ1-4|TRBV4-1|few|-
CASSQESDSEKLFF
TGCGCCAGCAGCCAAGAGTCGGACAGTGAAAAACTGTTTTTT
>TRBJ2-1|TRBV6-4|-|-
CASSVGPLRDEQFF
TGTGCCAGCAGTGTCGGACCCTTAAGGGATGAGCAGTTCTTC
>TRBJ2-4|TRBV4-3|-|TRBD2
CASSQGLAGGIAKNIQYF
TGCGCCAGCAGCCAAGGACTAGCGGGAGGGATAGCCAAAAACATTCAGTACTTC
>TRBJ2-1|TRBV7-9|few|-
CASSLKGFAGANEQFF
TGTGCCAGCAGCTTAAAAGGGTTCGCCGGCGCCAATGAGCAGTTCTTC
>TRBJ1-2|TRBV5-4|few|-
CASSLGRNQFYGYTF
TGTGCCAGCAGCTTGGGCAGGAACCAATTCTATGGCTACACCTTC
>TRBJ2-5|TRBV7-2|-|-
CASRPDRVQGAQYF
TGTGCCAGCAGACCCGACAGAGTGCAAGGGGCCCAGTACTTC
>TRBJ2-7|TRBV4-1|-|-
CASRAGGSGAYEQYF
TGCGCCAGCAGGGCTGGGGGTAGCGGAGCCTACGAGCAGTACTTC
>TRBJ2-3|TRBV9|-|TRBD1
CASSPRTGTDTQYF
TGTGCCAGCAGCCCCCGGACAGGGACAGATACGCAGTATTTT
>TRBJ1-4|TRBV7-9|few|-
CASSTRRRATNEKLFF
TGTGCCAGCAGTACCCGGAGGAGGGCAACTAATGAAAAACTGTTTTTT
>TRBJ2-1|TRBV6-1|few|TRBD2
CASLAGGRDEQFF
TGTGCCAGCCTAGCGGGAGGGAGGGATGAGCAGTTCTTC
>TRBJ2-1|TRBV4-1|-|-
CASSQDGRSSYNEQFF
TGCGCCAGCAGCCAAGATGGCAGGAGCTCCTACAATGAGCAGTTCTTC
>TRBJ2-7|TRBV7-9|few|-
CASSLNLYEQYF
TGTGCCAGCAGCTTAAACCTGTACGAGCAGTACTTC
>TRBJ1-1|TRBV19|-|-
CASSTTGRVPNTEAFF
TGTGCCAGTAGTACGACAGGCAGGGTACCGAACACTGAAGCTTTCTTT
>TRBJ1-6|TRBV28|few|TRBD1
CASSSGQGGPLHF
TGTGCCAGCAGCTCCGGACAGGGAGGTCCCCTCCACTTT
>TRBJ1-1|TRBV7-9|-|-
CASRLDGNTEAFF
TGTGCCAGCAGGTTAGACGGGAACACTGAAGCTTTCTTT
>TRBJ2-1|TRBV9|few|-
CASSVGGTRGNEQFF
TGTGCCAGCAGCGTAGGGGGGACAAGGGGCAATGAGCAGTTCTTC
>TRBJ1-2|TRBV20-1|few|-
CSARENYGYTF
TGCAGTGCTAGAGAAAACTATGGCTACACCTTC
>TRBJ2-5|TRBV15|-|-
CATSRAIQETQYF
TGTGCCACCAGCAGAGCTATCCAAGAGACCCAGTACTTC
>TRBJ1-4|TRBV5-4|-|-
CASSLYSGRGANEKLFF
TGTGCCAGCAGCTTGTACTCCGGGAGGGGAGCTAATGAAAAACTGTTTTTT
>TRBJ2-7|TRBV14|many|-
CASSQDQTAIGYF
TGTGCCAGCAGCCAAGATCAGACGGCGATCGGGTACTTC
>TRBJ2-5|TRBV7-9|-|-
CASSSGRGETQYF
TGTGCCAGCAGCTCCGGTCGAGGGGAGACCCAGTACTTC
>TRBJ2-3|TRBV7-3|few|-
CASSLTGRTSTDTQYF
TGTGCCAGCAGCTTAACCGGGCGGACTAGCACAGATACGCAGTATTTT